This TCR beta chain came from a study of T cells in women clearing cervical HPV infection. This CDR3 has 14 residues. The V end was cut by 4 bases, the J end by 4 bases, with 14 bases between. Germline values: CDR1 SGHRS, CDR2 YFSETQ. The method was immunoSEQ multiplex PCR; TCRdb's version includes in-frame clones alone and lacks a portion of them. Its clone listing holds about 39,000 clones. As to this clone: From the germline J gene comes the end of the CDR3, since the read stops 3 residues before it.

The sequencing input was blood buffy coat. The chain is built from TRBV5-1 and TRBJ1-1, with D unclear. The TCR originated in a woman aged 18 to 75 with a cervical HPV16 infection that either progressed to CIN3+ or cleared (not recorded which). This chain's CDR3 is CASSPNLEGTEAFF. The CDR3 DNA, read in part, is TGCGCCAGCAGCCCGAATTTAGAGGGCACTGAA.